The T cell receptor (beta chain) described here comes from a study of shared clonotypes between healthy human individuals. For this clone: No antigen is known for it.

Donors were healthy HIV-negative adults without recently reported acute infections or vaccinations. Overall study findings and caveats: Limited genetic and exposure-history diversity came from having few donors. Memory subsets generally showed lower estimated richness than naive subsets. Apart from blood, nothing was sampled; tissue repertoires likely differ.

Trimming cost V 4 bases and J 3 bases, with 17 bases left between them. The CDR3 runs 15 residues. From germline, CDR1 is SGHRS and CDR2 YFSETQ. The repertoire was sequenced with immunoSEQ multiplex PCR; TCRdb's copy has only in-frame clones and lacks some. The repertoire holds millions of clones, 95% seen once, with 0.13% in the top ten. This chain joins TRBV5-1 and TRBJ2-7, with D possibly called TRBD1 or TRBD2 (6 bases each). The TCR sequence derives from a man aged 18 to 35 in good health. The specimen was naive CD4+ T cells sorted from blood. Subset meaning: CD45RA+ positively selected. CDR3 loop: CASSHSGGGVYEQYF. In DNA form, the CDR3 reads TGCGCCAGCAGCCACTCCGGGGGCGGGGTCTACGAGCAGTACTTC.